Below, 28 T cell receptor beta chains from the same sample are listed, as sequenced in a study of shared clonotypes between healthy human individuals. Libraries were prepared by immunoSEQ multiplex PCR; TCRdb keeps only in-frame clonotypes and omits some of them. The sample has over 2 million clones, 85% to 95% seen once; the top ten hold more than 0.1%. The material sequenced was naive CD4+ T cells sorted from blood. The subset denotes: CD45RA+ positively selected. These receptor sequences come from a man aged 18 to 35 in good health.

The genes are TRBV19 and TRBJ2-2; weak D call: TRBD2 (6 bases). V was shortened by 6 bases and J by 1 base, with 9 bases between the two germline ends. Germline V gene data show CDR1 as LNHDA and CDR2 as SQIVND (reference sequence). This CDR3 is 14 amino acids long. The DNA for the CDR3 is TGTGCCAGTAGGGGACTGGGGAACACCGGGGAGCTGTTTTTT. Encoded protein: CASRGLGNTGELFF.

The V call is TRBV19, the J call TRBJ1-1; D is unresolved. The V gene's germline CDR1 is LNHDA and CDR2 SQIVND (reference sequence). The CDR3 is made up of 13 amino acids. V was shortened by 6 bases and J by 1 base, with 9 bases between the two germline ends. The DNA for the CDR3 is TGTGCCAGTAGCCCCGACAAGAACACTGAAGCTTTCTTT. Translating it yields CASSPDKNTEAFF.

As concerns this clone: Other DNA sequences from this sample encode an identical CDR3 as well. The chain links TRBV30 to TRBJ1-5; D is uncertain. V gave up 2 bases and J gave up 3 bases, with 8 bases separating them. Germline CDR1 is GTSNPN and CDR2 is SVGIG (reference sequence). This CDR3 is built from 13 residues. CDR3 bases: TGTGCCTGGAGTAGACAAGACAATCAGCCCCAGCATTTT. As protein: CAWSRQDNQPQHF.

This chain uses TRBV29-1 with TRBJ2-2, with D possibly TRBD2 on 7 matching bases. The CDR3 runs to 15 residues. Germline-derived CDR1 and CDR2 are SQVTM and ANQGSEA. Trimming cost V 2 bases and J 5 bases, with 15 bases left between them. CDR3 DNA sequence: TGCAGCGTTGAAATAGGCAGGGGAGGGACCGGGGAGCTGTTTTTT. Translated, it gives CSVEIGRGGTGELFF.

Details on this clone: The conserved final phenylalanine or tryptophan is absent from the CDR3, which likely points to a read error. The DNA is left out, because the CDR3 cannot be placed on it with certainty; the CDR3 is given as TCRdb lists it. This sequence joins TRBV6-4 and TRBJ2-7; the table names TRBD1, a call not compared with the DNA. CDR1 is MRHNA and CDR2 is SNTAGT in the germline V gene. The CDR3 region is 11 residues in length, termini included. CDR3 sequence: CASSDLGKQGD.

In the case of this clone: Other DNA sequences in this specimen translate into the identical CDR3. The chain has TRBV10-3 and TRBJ1-2; D is undetermined. Germline lookup yields CDR1 ENHRY and CDR2 SYGVKD. Trimming took off 2 bases at V and 0 bases at J, with 10 bases between the two ends. The CDR3 totals 15 residues. The CDR3 loop reads CAISESASPNYGYTF. Here the CDR3 DNA reads TGTGCCATCAGTGAGAGCGCCAGCCCTAACTATGGCTACACCTTC.

The J gene is TRBJ2-1, the V gene TRBV30; 14 bases match TRBD2. V gave up 0 bases and J gave up 10 bases; unmatched junction bases: 8. The germline V gene has CDR1 GTSNPN and CDR2 SVGIG (reference sequence). This CDR3 is 16 amino acids long. The CDR3 DNA follows: TGTGCCTGGAGTGTAATGACTAGCGGGGGGGCCGGAGAGCAGTTCTTC. Translation: CAWSVMTSGGAGEQFF.

The J gene is TRBJ1-6, the V gene TRBV6-5, with unresolved D. The germline V gene encodes CDR1 MNHEY and CDR2 SVGAGI. Trimming pared 0 bases from V and 4 bases from J, leaving 10 bases between. The CDR3 is made up of 16 amino acids. CDR3 bases: TGTGCCAGCAGTTACTCGCCAGATCTTTATAATTCACCCCTCCACTTT. It yields the protein CASSYSPDLYNSPLHF.

The chain's CDR3 is CASSLEGARSNQPQHF. CDR3 sequence (DNA): TGTGCCAGCAGCTTGGAGGGGGCGCGAAGCAATCAGCCCCAGCATTTT. The chain recombines TRBV7-2 with TRBJ1-5, with 7 positions matching TRBD1. This CDR3 spans 16 amino acids. V trimming: 3 bases; J trimming: 1 base; junction bases outside the gene matches: 6. Germline CDR1 reads SGHTA; CDR2 reads FQGNSA.

V gene TRBV30 combines with J gene TRBJ2-3, with D tentatively TRBD2 (6 bases). Germline V CDR1 and CDR2: GTSNPN, SVGIG (reference sequence). The CDR3 has 18 amino acids. The V and J ends lost 0 bases and 4 bases respectively, with 23 bases between them. The CDR3 here is CAWSVRGGAVKVPDTQYF. In DNA, the CDR3 is TGTGCCTGGAGTGTACGGGGAGGAGCTGTAAAGGTACCAGATACGCAGTATTTT.

The chain couples TRBV6-6 to TRBJ2-7; D is possibly TRBD1 or TRBD2 (5 bases each). CDR1 and CDR2 (germline): MNHNY, SVGAGI (reference sequence). V lost 2 bases and J 6 bases, leaving 11 bases between the germline ends. There are 13 residues in the CDR3. The CDR3 bases are TGTGCCAGCAGTTACCCTCCTGGGGGCGAGCAGTACTTC. Translating gives CASSYPPGGEQYF.

The J gene is TRBJ1-2, the V gene TRBV28; no firm D call. V was clipped by 2 bases and J by 13 bases, with 14 bases between them. The CDR3 has 12 residues. The germline gives CDR1 MDHEN, CDR2 SYDVKM. This chain's CDR3 is CASSLRQVAATF. The CDR3 DNA reads as TGTGCCAGCAGTTTAAGGCAGGTAGCCGCCACCTTC.

The chain has TRBV30 and TRBJ1-6; D is ambiguous. V lost 4 bases and J 3 bases, leaving 13 bases between the germline ends. In germline, CDR1 is GTSNPN, CDR2 SVGIG (reference sequence). This CDR3 contains 15 residues. The CDR3 sequence is CAWNREALYNSPLHF. CDR3 nucleotide sequence: TGTGCCTGGAACCGGGAGGCACTCTATAATTCACCCCTCCACTTT.

J is TRBJ2-3 and V is TRBV29-1, with 7 bases lining up with TRBD2. The CDR3 contains 15 residues. The ends lost 0 bases at V and 3 bases at J; junction bases unmatched: 6. CDR1 and CDR2 from the germline V gene are SQVTM and ANQGSEA. The CDR3 spells CSVEDGGRATDTQYF. CDR3 coding DNA: TGCAGCGTTGAAGATGGGGGGAGGGCAACAGATACGCAGTATTTT.

The V call is TRBV5-4, the J call TRBJ1-1; no clear D gene. Germline V gives CDR1 SGHNT, CDR2 YYREEE (reference sequence). This CDR3 is built from 13 residues. Between the trimmed V and J ends, which lost 1 base and 1 base, there was a span of 5 bases. CDR3 amino acids: CASSLPQNTEAFF. The CDR3, as DNA: TGTGCCAGCAGCTTGCCGCAGAACACTGAAGCTTTCTTT. Complete variable domain (other parts from reference TRBV5-4 and TRBJ1-1): ETGVTQSPTHLIKTRGQQVTLRCSSQSGHNTVSWYQQALGQGPQFIFQYYREEENGRGNFPPRFSGLQFPNYSSELNVNALELDDSALYLCASSLPQNTEAFFGQGTRLTVV.

This chain joins TRBV6-1 and TRBJ1-5; D may be TRBD1 (5 bases). The germline V gene encodes CDR1 MNHNS and CDR2 SASEGT. The CDR3 sequence is 15 residues long. Trimming shortened V by 4 bases and J by 0 bases, and 10 bases separated the two germline ends. In DNA, the CDR3 is TGTGCCAGCAGTGGCGGGACCGATAGCAATCAGCCCCAGCATTTT. As protein: CASSGGTDSNQPQHF.

Points on this clone: The identical CDR3 is also encoded by other nucleotide sequences in the sample. This sequence joins TRBV5-1 and TRBJ2-5; 11 nucleotides agree with TRBD2. Germline CDR1 and CDR2: SGHRS and YFSETQ. This CDR3 contains 15 residues. With V trimmed by 4 bases and J by 4 bases, 6 bases remained unmatched. CDR3: CASSPSGGSGETQYF. DNA for the CDR3: TGCGCCAGCAGCCCTAGCGGGGGGTCGGGAGAGACCCAGTACTTC.

A remark on this clone: The sample has other DNA sequences that encode this CDR3 too. This rearrangement joins TRBV5-4 to TRBJ2-2, with D perhaps matching TRBD1 or TRBD2 (6 bases each). The ends were cut back, 1 base at V and 6 bases at J, with 10 bases in the middle. Germline lookup yields CDR1 SGHNT and CDR2 YYREEE (reference sequence). The CDR3 covers 14 residues. This CDR3 is CASSLNREAGELFF. The CDR3 nucleotides read TGTGCCAGCAGCTTGAACAGGGAGGCCGGGGAGCTGTTTTTT.

The chain joins TRBV19 to TRBJ1-5, with a possible D match to TRBD1 (5 bases). Trimming cost V 6 bases and J 7 bases, with 13 bases left between them. The CDR3 covers 13 residues. CDR1 is LNHDA, CDR2 SQIVND, per germline (reference sequence). The DNA of the CDR3 is TGTGCCAGTAGAGGGTCAGGGACGCAGCCCCAGCATTTT. Translating gives CASRGSGTQPQHF. Full variable domain (missing parts from reference TRBV19 and TRBJ1-5): DGGITQSPKYLFRKEGQNVTLSCEQNLNHDAMYWYRQDPGQGLRLIYYSQIVNDFQKGDIAEGYSVSREKKESFPLTVTSAQKNPTAFYLCASRGSGTQPQHFGDGTRLSIL.

V is TRBV6-1 and J is TRBJ2-7; a possible D gene is TRBD1 (6 bases). Trimming pared 10 bases from V and 3 bases from J, leaving 16 bases between. The CDR3 runs 13 residues. Germline CDR1 MNHNS, CDR2 SASEGT. The CDR3 nucleotides are TGTGCCATCCTCTCGGGACACGGCTACGAGCAGTACTTC. Protein product: CAILSGHGYEQYF.

The chain uses TRBV4-1 and TRBJ1-2; 7 nucleotides match TRBD1. The CDR3 consists of 17 residues. The V gene's germline CDR1 is MGHRA and CDR2 YSYEKL. J gave up 5 bases and V 0 bases, and 12 bases lay outside the gene matches. The CDR3 reads CASSQEREQGLGYGYTF. The CDR3 bases are TGCGCCAGCAGCCAAGAAAGGGAACAGGGGCTAGGGTATGGCTACACCTTC.

V is TRBV18 and J is TRBJ2-3; a weak D match, TRBD1 (5 bases). The length of the CDR3 is 16 residues. With 0 bases removed from V and 10 bases from J, the gap between germline ends came to 20 bases. Germline V lookup: CDR1 KGHSH, CDR2 LQKENI. CDR3 loop: CASSPPNRTPGAAQYF. The CDR3 DNA sequence: TGTGCCAGCTCACCACCGAACAGAACCCCTGGGGCTGCGCAGTATTTT.

J is TRBJ2-1 and V is TRBV2; D is unclear. The CDR3 contains 13 residues. The germline gives CDR1 SNHLY, CDR2 FYNNEI. V was trimmed by 4 bases and J by 4 bases, leaving 8 bases between them. The DNA of the CDR3 is TGTGCCAGCAGTGTATCACAGTACAATGAGCAGTTCTTC. It codes for CASSVSQYNEQFF.

The genes are TRBV9 and TRBJ1-2, with unresolved D. The V gene lost 0 bases and the J gene lost 3 bases, with 9 bases spanning the gap. The CDR3 extends over 14 amino acids. Germline V gene sequence: CDR1 SGDLS, CDR2 YYNGEE. The CDR3 loop is CASSVGPAHYGYTF. In nucleotides, the CDR3 is TGTGCCAGCAGCGTAGGTCCAGCGCACTATGGCTACACCTTC.

The V and J genes are TRBV11-2 and TRBJ1-6; possibly TRBD1 for D (5 bases). The CDR3 runs to 18 residues. The V end lost 5 bases, the J end lost 5 bases, and 22 bases lay between the germline ends. Germline V gene data show CDR1 as SGHAT and CDR2 as FQNNGV. CDR3 bases: TGTGCCAGCAGCCTCTTGGGGGGGAACCGACGGAATAATTCACCCCTCCACTTT. Translating gives CASSLLGGNRRNNSPLHF.

V usage is TRBV7-2 and J usage is TRBJ1-5; D gene unclear. Trimming pared 6 bases from V and 0 bases from J, leaving 3 bases between. CDR1 and CDR2 (germline): SGHTA, FQGNSA. CDR3 length equals 12 residues. CDR3 protein: CASSFSNQPQHF. Here the CDR3 DNA reads TGTGCCAGCAGTTTTAGCAATCAGCCCCAGCATTTT.

The J gene is TRBJ1-2, the V gene TRBV5-4; 7 bases align to TRBD1. V shed 4 bases and J 6 bases; nucleotides not matched to a gene: 9. CDR1 and CDR2 (germline): SGHNT, YYREEE (reference sequence). The length of the CDR3 is 14 residues. CDR3 residues: CASSPQDRDDGYTF. CDR3 in DNA: TGTGCCAGCAGCCCGCAAGACAGGGATGATGGCTACACCTTC.

Points on this clone: Other DNA sequences in this specimen translate into the identical CDR3. The CDR3 loop is CASSVTSGTSYEQYF. The CDR3 DNA follows: TGTGCCAGCAGCGTCACTAGCGGGACCTCCTACGAGCAGTACTTC. The rearrangement joins TRBV9 to TRBJ2-7, with 10 bases fitting TRBD2. The CDR3 is 15 amino acids. Germline lookup yields CDR1 SGDLS and CDR2 YYNGEE. V lost 2 bases and J lost 0; bases outside the gene matches: 2.